This TCR beta chain was retrieved from a study of blood T cells in healthy people across ages. Turning to the study itself: Through template switching, about one barcoded beta molecule was captured per two T cells, as measured in model experiments. Overall study results and limits: In older individuals, TCR beta diversity per million T cells was lower, falling roughly linearly with age.

For this clonotype: The antigen is undetermined.

A second PCR of 7 to 11 cycles used a sample-barcoded 5' primer and a J-beta primer mix. Each TCR beta cDNA got a 12-nucleotide random molecular identifier. TCRdb ran MiXCR on the 5' RACE reads and lists one entry per CDR3 protein. The sample has roughly 1,000,000 distinct CDR3 sequences, approximately 26% seen once. Isolation recovered at least 6 million PBMCs from every sample. Germline V gene data show CDR1 as SGHTA and CDR2 as FQGNSA. V was trimmed by 1 base and J by 7 bases, leaving 11 bases between them. This CDR3 comprises 14 residues. This sample was shared with a second study, whose subject was T cells of mothers and their children.

The chain couples TRBV7-2 to TRBJ1-5; D is ambiguous. Sequencing was carried out using blood. This sequence was found in a girl aged 2-10 years in good health. CDR3 DNA: TGTGCCAGCAGCTTAGGTACGGCGGGACAGCCCCAGCATTTT. Its translation is CASSLGTAGQPQHF.